This paragraph reports one TCR beta chain. Time point indicated: newly diagnosed GD, antithyroid drugs for less than 3 months. The TCR library was made from RNA extracted from PBMCs. These data come from a study of regulatory T cells in long-lasting Graves disease. HTBI primers from iRepertoire and Arm-PCR of CDR3 regions yielded the TCR beta libraries. In TCRdb, the multiplex PCR reads were re-called with MiXCR into one record per CDR3 protein. The data show fewer than 650,000 distinct CDR3 sequences, with around 17% seen just once and 18% held by the top ten. CDR1 and CDR2 (germline): MNHEY, SVGEGT. Trimming removed 2 bases at V and 3 bases at J, with 16 bases between. The CDR3 loop spans 17 amino acids. The sample also formed part of further work on T cells in Graves' hyperthyroidism and ophthalmopathy.

The gene calls are TRBV6-2 or TRBV6-3 and TRBJ1-4; D not certain. Sequenced here: peripheral blood mononuclear cells (PBMCs), sampled at new diagnosis, from a patient treated with antithyroid drugs. This TCR derives from a woman in her twenties or thirties with Graves disease. CDR3 residues: CASSYPGSPVANEKLFF. In DNA form, the CDR3 reads TGTGCCAGCAGTTACCCCGGGTCCCCCGTAGCTAATGAAAAACTGTTTTTT.